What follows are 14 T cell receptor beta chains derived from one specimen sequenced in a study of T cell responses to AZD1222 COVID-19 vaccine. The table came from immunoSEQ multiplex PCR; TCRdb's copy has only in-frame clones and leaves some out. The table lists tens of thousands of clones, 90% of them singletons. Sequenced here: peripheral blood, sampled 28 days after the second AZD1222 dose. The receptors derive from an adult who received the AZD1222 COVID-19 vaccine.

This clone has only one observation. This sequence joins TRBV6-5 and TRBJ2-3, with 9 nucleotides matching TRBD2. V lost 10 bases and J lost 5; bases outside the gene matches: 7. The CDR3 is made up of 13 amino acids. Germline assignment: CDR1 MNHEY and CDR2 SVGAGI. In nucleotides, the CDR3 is TGTGCCACCTTAGCGGGAGATAAAGATACGCAGTATTTT. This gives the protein CATLAGDKDTQYF.

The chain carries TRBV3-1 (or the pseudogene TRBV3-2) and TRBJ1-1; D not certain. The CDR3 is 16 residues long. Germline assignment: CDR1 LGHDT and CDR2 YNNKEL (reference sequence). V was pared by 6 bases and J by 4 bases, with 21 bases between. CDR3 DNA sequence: TGTGCCAGCAGGCCGAGTCAGCGCTTCGGCGGCACTGAAGCTTTCTTT. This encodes CASRPSQRFGGTEAFF.

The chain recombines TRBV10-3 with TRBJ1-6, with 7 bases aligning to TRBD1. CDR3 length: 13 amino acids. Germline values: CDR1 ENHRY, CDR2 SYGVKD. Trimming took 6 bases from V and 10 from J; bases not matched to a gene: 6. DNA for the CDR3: TGTGCCATCAGCGCGGACAGGTACTCACCCCTCCACTTT. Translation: CAISADRYSPLHF.

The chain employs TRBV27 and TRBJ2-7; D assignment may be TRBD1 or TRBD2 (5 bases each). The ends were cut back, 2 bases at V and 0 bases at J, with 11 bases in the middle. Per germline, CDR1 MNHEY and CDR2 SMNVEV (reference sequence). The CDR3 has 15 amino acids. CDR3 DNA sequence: TGTGCCAGCAGTTTAATCTGGGGACCCTCCTACGAGCAGTACTTC. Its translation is CASSLIWGPSYEQYF.

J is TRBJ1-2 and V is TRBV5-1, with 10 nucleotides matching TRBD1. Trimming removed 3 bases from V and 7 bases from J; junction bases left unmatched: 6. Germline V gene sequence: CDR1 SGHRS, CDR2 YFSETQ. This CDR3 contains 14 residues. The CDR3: CASSSGTGVSGYTF. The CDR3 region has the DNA TGCGCCAGCAGCTCCGGGACAGGGGTTAGTGGCTACACCTTC.

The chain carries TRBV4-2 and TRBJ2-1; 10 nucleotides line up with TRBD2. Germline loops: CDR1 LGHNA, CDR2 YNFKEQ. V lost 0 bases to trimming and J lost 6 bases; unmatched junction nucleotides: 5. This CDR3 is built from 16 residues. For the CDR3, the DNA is TGTGCCAGCAGCCAAGACCTCTCTAGCGGGGGCAATGAGCAGTTCTTC. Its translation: CASSQDLSSGGNEQFF.

The CDR3 nucleotides read TGTGCCTGGAGTTACTTGGAGGGTTTTACTGGAAACACCATATATTTT. Translated, it gives CAWSYLEGFTGNTIYF. The chain has TRBV30 and TRBJ1-3, with D unclear. The V and J ends lost 2 bases and 2 bases respectively, with 16 bases between them. The CDR3 totals 16 residues. Germline CDR1 and CDR2: GTSNPN and SVGIG (reference sequence).

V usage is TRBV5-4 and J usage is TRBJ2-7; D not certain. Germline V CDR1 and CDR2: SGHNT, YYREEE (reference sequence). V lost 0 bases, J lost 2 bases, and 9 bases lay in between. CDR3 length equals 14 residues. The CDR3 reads CASSLEPGAYEQYF. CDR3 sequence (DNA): TGTGCCAGCAGCTTGGAACCAGGAGCCTACGAGCAGTACTTC.

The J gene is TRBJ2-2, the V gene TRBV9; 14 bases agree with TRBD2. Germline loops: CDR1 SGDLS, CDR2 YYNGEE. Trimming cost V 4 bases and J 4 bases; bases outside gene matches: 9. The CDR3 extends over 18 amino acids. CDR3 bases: TGTGCCAGCAGCCCCGGGACTAGCGGGAGCATGAGCACCGGGGAGCTGTTTTTT. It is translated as CASSPGTSGSMSTGELFF.

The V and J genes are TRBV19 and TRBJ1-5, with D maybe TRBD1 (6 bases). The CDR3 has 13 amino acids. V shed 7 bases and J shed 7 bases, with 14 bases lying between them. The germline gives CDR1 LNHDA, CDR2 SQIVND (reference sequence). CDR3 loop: CASTDRSEQPQHF. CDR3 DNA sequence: TGTGCCAGTACCGACAGGTCCGAACAGCCCCAGCATTTT.

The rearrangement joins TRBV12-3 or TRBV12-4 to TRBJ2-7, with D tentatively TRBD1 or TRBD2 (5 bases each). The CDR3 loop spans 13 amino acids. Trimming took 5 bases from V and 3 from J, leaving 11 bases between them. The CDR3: CASSPHGGYEQYF. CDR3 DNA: TGTGCCAGCAGTCCCCATGGGGGCTACGAGCAGTACTTC.

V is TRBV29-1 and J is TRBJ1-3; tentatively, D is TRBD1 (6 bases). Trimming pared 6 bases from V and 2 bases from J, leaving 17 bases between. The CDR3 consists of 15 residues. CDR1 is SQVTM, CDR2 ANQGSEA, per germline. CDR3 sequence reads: CSVRYTGLTGNTIYF. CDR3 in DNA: TGCAGCGTGCGATACACAGGGTTAACTGGAAACACCATATATTTT.

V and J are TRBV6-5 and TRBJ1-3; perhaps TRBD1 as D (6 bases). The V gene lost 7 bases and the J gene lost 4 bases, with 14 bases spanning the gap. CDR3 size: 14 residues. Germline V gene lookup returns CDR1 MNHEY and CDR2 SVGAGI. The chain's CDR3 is CASITGMGGNTIYF. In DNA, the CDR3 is TGTGCCAGCATAACAGGGATGGGAGGAAACACCATATATTTT.

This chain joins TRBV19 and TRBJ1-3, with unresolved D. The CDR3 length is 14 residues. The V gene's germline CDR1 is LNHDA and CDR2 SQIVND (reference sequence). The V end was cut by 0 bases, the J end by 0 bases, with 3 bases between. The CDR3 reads CASSIDFSGNTIYF. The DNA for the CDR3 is TGTGCCAGTAGTATAGATTTCTCTGGAAACACCATATATTTT.